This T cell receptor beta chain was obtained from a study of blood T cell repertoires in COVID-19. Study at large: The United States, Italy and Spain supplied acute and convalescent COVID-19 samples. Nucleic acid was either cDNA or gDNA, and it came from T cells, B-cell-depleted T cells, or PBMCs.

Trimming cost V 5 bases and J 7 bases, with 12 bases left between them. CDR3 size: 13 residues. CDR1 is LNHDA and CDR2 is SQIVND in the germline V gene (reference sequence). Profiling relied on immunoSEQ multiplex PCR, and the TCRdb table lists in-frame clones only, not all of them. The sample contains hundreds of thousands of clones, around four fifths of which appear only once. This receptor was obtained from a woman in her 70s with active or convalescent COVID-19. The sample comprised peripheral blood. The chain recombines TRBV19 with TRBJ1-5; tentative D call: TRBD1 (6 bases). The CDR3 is CASSPAQGQPQHF. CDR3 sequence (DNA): TGTGCCAGTAGTCCCGCACAGGGACAGCCCCAGCATTTT.